The present T cell receptor beta chain was sequenced within a study of T cell changes during pregnancy in multiple sclerosis. The germline gives CDR1 SNHLY, CDR2 FYNNEI. Germline trimming cut 6 bases from V and 4 bases from J; bases unmatched to any gene: 7. The CDR3 runs to 14 residues. TCRdb's copy holds only in-frame clones and misses some; the assay was immunoSEQ multiplex PCR. This table holds approximately 25,000 clones, around 90% found once. This clonotype originated in a female donor in good health, enrolled as a control in a pregnancy study. Sequenced here: CD4+ T cells from peripheral blood mononuclear cells, sampled in the first trimester of pregnancy. The chain combines TRBV2 with TRBJ2-3; 7 positions agree with TRBD2. The CDR3 region has the DNA TGTGCCAGCAGGGATAGGGGAGGGGCAGATACGCAGTATTTT. Protein sequence: CASRDRGGADTQYF.